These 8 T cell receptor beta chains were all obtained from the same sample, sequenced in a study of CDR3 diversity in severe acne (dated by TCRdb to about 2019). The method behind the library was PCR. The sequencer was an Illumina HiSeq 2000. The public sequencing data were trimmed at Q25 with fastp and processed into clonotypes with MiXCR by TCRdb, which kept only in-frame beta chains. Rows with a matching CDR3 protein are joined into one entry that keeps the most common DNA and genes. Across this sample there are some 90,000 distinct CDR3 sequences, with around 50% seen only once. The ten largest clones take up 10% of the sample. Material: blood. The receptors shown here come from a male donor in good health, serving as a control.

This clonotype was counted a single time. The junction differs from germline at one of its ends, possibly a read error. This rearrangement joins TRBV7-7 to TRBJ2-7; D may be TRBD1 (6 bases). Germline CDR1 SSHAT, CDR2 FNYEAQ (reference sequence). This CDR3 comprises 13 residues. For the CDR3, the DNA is TGTGCTAGCAGCCCCGACAGGTTAAGCGAGCAGTGCTTC. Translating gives CASSPDRLSEQCF.

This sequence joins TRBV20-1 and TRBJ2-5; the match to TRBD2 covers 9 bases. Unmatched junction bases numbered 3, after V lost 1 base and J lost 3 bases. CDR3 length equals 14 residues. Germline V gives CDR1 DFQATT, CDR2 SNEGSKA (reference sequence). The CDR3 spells CSARVGLAKETQYF. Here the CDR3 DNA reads TGCAGTGCTAGAGTTGGACTAGCGAAAGAGACCCAGTACTTC.

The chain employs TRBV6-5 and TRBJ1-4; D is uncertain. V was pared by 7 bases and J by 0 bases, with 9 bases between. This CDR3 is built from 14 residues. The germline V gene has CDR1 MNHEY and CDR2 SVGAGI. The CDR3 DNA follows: TGTGCCAGCACCTCGGTTGCAACTAATGAAAAACTGTTTTTT. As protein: CASTSVATNEKLFF.

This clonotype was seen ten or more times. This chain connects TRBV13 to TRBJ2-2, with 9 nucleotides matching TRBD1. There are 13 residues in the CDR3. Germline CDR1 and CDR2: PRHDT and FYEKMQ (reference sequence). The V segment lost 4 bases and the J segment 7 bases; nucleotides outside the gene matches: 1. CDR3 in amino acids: CASSWTGDGELFF. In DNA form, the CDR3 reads TGTGCCAGCAGCTGGACAGGGGACGGGGAGCTGTTTTTT.

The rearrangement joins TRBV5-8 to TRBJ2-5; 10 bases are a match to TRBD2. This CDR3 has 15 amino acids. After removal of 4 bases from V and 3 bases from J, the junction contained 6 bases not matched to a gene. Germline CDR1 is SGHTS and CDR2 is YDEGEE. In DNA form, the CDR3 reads TGTGCCAGCAGCCCTAGCGGGAGAGAGAAAGAGACCCAGTACTTC. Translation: CASSPSGREKETQYF.

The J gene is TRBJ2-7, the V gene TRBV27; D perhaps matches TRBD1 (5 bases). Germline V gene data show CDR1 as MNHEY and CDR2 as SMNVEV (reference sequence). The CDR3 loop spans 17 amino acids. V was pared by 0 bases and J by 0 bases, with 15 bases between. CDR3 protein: CASSLSLWGRSSYEQYF. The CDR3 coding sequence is TGTGCCAGCAGTTTATCCTTATGGGGCAGGAGCTCCTACGAGCAGTACTTC.

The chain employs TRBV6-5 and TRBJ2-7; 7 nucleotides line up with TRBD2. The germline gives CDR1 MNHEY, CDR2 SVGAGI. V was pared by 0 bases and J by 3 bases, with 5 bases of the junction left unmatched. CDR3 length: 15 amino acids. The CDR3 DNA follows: TGTGCCAGCAGTTACTCGGGCGGGAGTTTCTACGAGCAGTACTTC. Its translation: CASSYSGGSFYEQYF.

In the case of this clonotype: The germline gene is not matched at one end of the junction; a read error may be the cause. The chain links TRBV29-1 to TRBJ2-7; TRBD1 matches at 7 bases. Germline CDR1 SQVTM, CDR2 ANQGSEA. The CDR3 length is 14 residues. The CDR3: CGVARQGGSYEQYF. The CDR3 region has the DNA TGCGGCGTAGCTCGACAGGGCGGATCCTACGAGCAGTACTTC.